A selection of T cell receptor beta chains follows, all from one sample in a study of shared clonotypes between healthy human individuals. Profiling relied on immunoSEQ multiplex PCR, and the TCRdb table lists in-frame clones only, not all of them. The table lists some 2.4 million clones, roughly 93% of them singletons, with roughly 0.39% in the top ten. Sequences were obtained from naive CD4+ T cells from PBMCs. These receptors all stem from a man aged 18 to 30 in good health. Some clones in this sample may be carry-over from other donors' samples. CDR3s include the opening cysteine and the closing phenylalanine or tryptophan. Fields, in order: V gene, clone size, J gene, CDR3 protein. Clone size appears in some rows only: once, few, many, or a class for an expanded clone.

v_call: TRBV7-9; clone_size: once; j_call: TRBJ2-1; cdr3_aa: CASSLRLWGLASYNEQFF
v_call: TRBV7-6; clone_size: -; j_call: TRBJ2-2; cdr3_aa: CASSLENGGAGELFF
v_call: TRBV14; clone_size: -; j_call: TRBJ2-5; cdr3_aa: CASSQPGSETQYF
v_call: TRBV19; clone_size: -; j_call: TRBJ2-1; cdr3_aa: CASRRPGLGANEQFF
v_call: TRBV7-9; clone_size: -; j_call: TRBJ2-5; cdr3_aa: CASSLAQKGVGETQYF
v_call: TRBV18; clone_size: once; j_call: TRBJ2-7; cdr3_aa: CASSPRGTKGPPSTYEQYF
v_call: TRBV27; clone_size: -; j_call: TRBJ2-1; cdr3_aa: CASRSPGLAYNEQFF
v_call: TRBV19; clone_size: -; j_call: TRBJ1-5; cdr3_aa: CASSTGTGIRNQPQHF
v_call: TRBV30; clone_size: -; j_call: TRBJ2-7; cdr3_aa: CAWKHRRVDSYEQYF
v_call: TRBV5-1; clone_size: once; j_call: TRBJ2-1; cdr3_aa: CASSYLAGAGNEQFF
v_call: TRBV19; clone_size: -; j_call: TRBJ1-3; cdr3_aa: CASSWEGISSGNTIYF
v_call: TRBV5-1; clone_size: -; j_call: TRBJ2-3; cdr3_aa: CASSLGTSGSSWDRDTQYF
v_call: TRBV19; clone_size: -; j_call: TRBJ1-2; cdr3_aa: CASRTSFGYTF
v_call: TRBV27; clone_size: -; j_call: TRBJ1-1; cdr3_aa: CASSPGQGLKNTEAFF
v_call: TRBV18; clone_size: -; j_call: TRBJ2-3; cdr3_aa: CASSPGLAGAGDTQYF
v_call: TRBV7-9; clone_size: -; j_call: TRBJ2-1; cdr3_aa: CASSLGAGGDEQFF
v_call: TRBV5-6; clone_size: -; j_call: TRBJ2-1; cdr3_aa: CASSPSGGPYNEQFF
v_call: TRBV15; clone_size: once; j_call: TRBJ2-3; cdr3_aa: CATSRTGASTDTQYF
v_call: TRBV11-2; clone_size: -; j_call: TRBJ1-1; cdr3_aa: CASSLERGNTEAFF
v_call: TRBV27; clone_size: -; j_call: TRBJ2-1; cdr3_aa: CASSSMGPYNEQFF
v_call: TRBV2; clone_size: -; j_call: TRBJ2-5; cdr3_aa: CASRSSETQYF
v_call: TRBV10-3; clone_size: -; j_call: TRBJ2-2; cdr3_aa: CAISDRRGARGTGELFF
v_call: TRBV9; clone_size: few; j_call: TRBJ1-1; cdr3_aa: CASSAWDRVDEAFF
v_call: TRBV5-4; clone_size: once; j_call: TRBJ2-1; cdr3_aa: CASTGRLADNNEQFF
v_call: TRBV6-1; clone_size: once; j_call: TRBJ1-3; cdr3_aa: CASSTWAAGNTIYF
v_call: TRBV30; clone_size: -; j_call: TRBJ2-7; cdr3_aa: CALTLGRYEQYF
v_call: TRBV7-8; clone_size: once; j_call: TRBJ2-3; cdr3_aa: CASNWRGRVDTQYF
v_call: TRBV29-1; clone_size: -; j_call: TRBJ2-7; cdr3_aa: CSGPNEQYF
v_call: TRBV9; clone_size: -; j_call: TRBJ2-1; cdr3_aa: CASSVGGLNNEQFF
v_call: TRBV5-8; clone_size: -; j_call: TRBJ2-1; cdr3_aa: CASSRGTSGYNEQFF
v_call: TRBV4-3; clone_size: -; j_call: TRBJ2-3; cdr3_aa: CASSQGQRTDTQYF
v_call: TRBV28; clone_size: -; j_call: TRBJ1-2; cdr3_aa: CALGDRAQANYGYTF
v_call: TRBV7-9; clone_size: -; j_call: TRBJ1-1; cdr3_aa: CASTLGMGRTTAEAFF
v_call: TRBV5-1; clone_size: -; j_call: TRBJ2-4; cdr3_aa: CASSFLEAGGAKNIQYF
v_call: TRBV15; clone_size: -; j_call: TRBJ2-7; cdr3_aa: CATSRDRTDEQYF
v_call: TRBV28; clone_size: -; j_call: TRBJ1-5; cdr3_aa: CASSLFGTASNQPQHF
v_call: TRBV2; clone_size: -; j_call: TRBJ1-2; cdr3_aa: CASSDVVGQLGYTF
v_call: TRBV28; clone_size: -; j_call: TRBJ2-7; cdr3_aa: CASSLVPGNAPYEQYF
v_call: TRBV27; clone_size: -; j_call: TRBJ2-2; cdr3_aa: CASGGGDTGELFF
v_call: TRBV5-1; clone_size: -; j_call: TRBJ2-1; cdr3_aa: CASSKDPGPSEFF
v_call: TRBV7-2; clone_size: -; j_call: TRBJ2-3; cdr3_aa: CASSLVLQGDTQYF
v_call: TRBV10-3; clone_size: -; j_call: TRBJ1-3; cdr3_aa: CAISGPNRSGNTIYF
v_call: TRBV30; clone_size: -; j_call: TRBJ1-4; cdr3_aa: CAWSRDDNRGSEKLFF
v_call: TRBV4-1; clone_size: -; j_call: TRBJ1-3; cdr3_aa: CASSQPGWGRNTIYF
v_call: TRBV6-5; clone_size: -; j_call: TRBJ2-3; cdr3_aa: CASRRLAGGADTQYF
v_call: TRBV10-3; clone_size: -; j_call: TRBJ1-3; cdr3_aa: CAISETPGYSGNTIYF
v_call: TRBV6-1; clone_size: once; j_call: TRBJ2-7; cdr3_aa: CASSETATYEQYF
v_call: TRBV30; clone_size: -; j_call: TRBJ1-6; cdr3_aa: CAWSVQINSPLHF
v_call: TRBV5-4; clone_size: -; j_call: TRBJ2-5; cdr3_aa: CASSLPRAGGETQYF
v_call: TRBV4-3; clone_size: -; j_call: TRBJ2-3; cdr3_aa: CASSFGLAESSSTDTQYF
v_call: TRBV4-2; clone_size: -; j_call: TRBJ1-5; cdr3_aa: CASSQEEVREGQPQHF
v_call: TRBV27; clone_size: -; j_call: TRBJ1-2; cdr3_aa: CASSLSGSYDRGLYGYTF
v_call: TRBV6-1; clone_size: -; j_call: TRBJ2-7; cdr3_aa: CARIDRNDEQYF
v_call: TRBV7-2; clone_size: -; j_call: TRBJ2-7; cdr3_aa: CASSYSGISYEQYF
v_call: TRBV28; clone_size: -; j_call: TRBJ2-7; cdr3_aa: CASSIHRAGISEQYF